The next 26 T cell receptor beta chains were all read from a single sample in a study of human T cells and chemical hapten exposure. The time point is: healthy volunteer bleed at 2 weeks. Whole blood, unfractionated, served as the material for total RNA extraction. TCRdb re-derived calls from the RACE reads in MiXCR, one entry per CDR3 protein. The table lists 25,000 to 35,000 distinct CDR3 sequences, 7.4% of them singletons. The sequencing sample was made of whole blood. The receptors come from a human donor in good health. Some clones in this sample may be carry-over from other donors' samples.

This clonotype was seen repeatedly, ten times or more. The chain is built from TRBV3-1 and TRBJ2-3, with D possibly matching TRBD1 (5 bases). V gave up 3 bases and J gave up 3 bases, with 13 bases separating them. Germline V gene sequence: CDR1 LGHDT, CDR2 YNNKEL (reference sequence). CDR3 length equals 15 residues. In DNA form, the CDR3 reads TGTGCCAGCAGCCACATTACAGGTGCGACAGATACGCAGTATTTT. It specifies CASSHITGATDTQYF.

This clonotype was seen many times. For the CDR3, the DNA is TGTGCCAGCAGCACGGGGATTGTTAGGTCACCCCTCCACTTT. It specifies CASSTGIVRSPLHF. The chain links TRBV12-3 or TRBV12-4 to TRBJ1-6; D is unclear. V lost 6 bases and J lost 10, with 16 bases in between. This CDR3 is built from 14 residues.

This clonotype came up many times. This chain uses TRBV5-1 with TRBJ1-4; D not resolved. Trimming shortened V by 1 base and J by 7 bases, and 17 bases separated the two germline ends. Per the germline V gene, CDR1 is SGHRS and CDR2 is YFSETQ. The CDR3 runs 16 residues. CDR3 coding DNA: TGCGCCAGCAGCTTGAGTTTAGAGGGTCCGGGTGAAAAACTGTTTTTT. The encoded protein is CASSLSLEGPGEKLFF.

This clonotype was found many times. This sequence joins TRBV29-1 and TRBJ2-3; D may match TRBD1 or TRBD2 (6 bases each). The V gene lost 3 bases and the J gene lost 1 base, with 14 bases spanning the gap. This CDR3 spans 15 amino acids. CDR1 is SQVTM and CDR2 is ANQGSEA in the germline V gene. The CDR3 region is CSVEVGGRGTDTQYF. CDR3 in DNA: TGCAGCGTTGAGGTCGGGGGCCGGGGCACAGATACGCAGTATTTT.

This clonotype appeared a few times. CDR3 DNA: TGTGCCAGCAGCTCCAGTGCGGGGCTCTATGGCTACACCTTC. This translates into CASSSSAGLYGYTF. This chain links TRBV7-2 with TRBJ1-2, with a tentative D call TRBD1 (5 bases). CDR3 length equals 14 residues. V gave up 4 bases and J gave up 4 bases, with 13 bases separating them. In germline, CDR1 is SGHTA, CDR2 FQGNSA.

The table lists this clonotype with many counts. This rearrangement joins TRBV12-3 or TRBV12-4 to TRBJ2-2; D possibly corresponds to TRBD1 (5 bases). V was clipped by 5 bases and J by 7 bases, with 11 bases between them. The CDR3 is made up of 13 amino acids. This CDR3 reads CASSQGVGGELFF. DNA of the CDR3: TGTGCCAGCAGTCAGGGTGTTGGCGGGGAGCTGTTTTTT.

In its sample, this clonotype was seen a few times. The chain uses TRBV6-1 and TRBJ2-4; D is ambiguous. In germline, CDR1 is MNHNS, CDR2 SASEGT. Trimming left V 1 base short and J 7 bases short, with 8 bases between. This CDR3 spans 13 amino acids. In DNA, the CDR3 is TGTGCCAGCAGTGAAGGACGAAACAACATTCAGTACTTC. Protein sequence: CASSEGRNNIQYF.

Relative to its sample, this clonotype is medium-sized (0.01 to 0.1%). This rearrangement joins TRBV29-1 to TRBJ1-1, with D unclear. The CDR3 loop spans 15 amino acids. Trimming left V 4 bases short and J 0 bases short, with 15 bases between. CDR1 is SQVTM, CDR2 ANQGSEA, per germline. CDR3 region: CSVGAGWAMNTEAFF. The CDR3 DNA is TGCAGCGTTGGGGCAGGTTGGGCCATGAACACTGAAGCTTTCTTT.

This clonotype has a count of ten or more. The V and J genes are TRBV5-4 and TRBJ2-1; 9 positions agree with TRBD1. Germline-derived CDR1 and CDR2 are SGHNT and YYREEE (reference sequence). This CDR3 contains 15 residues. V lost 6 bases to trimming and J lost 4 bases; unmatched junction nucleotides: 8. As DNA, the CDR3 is TGTGCCAGCAAACTATACGGGACAGGGTACAATGAGCAGTTCTTC. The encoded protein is CASKLYGTGYNEQFF.

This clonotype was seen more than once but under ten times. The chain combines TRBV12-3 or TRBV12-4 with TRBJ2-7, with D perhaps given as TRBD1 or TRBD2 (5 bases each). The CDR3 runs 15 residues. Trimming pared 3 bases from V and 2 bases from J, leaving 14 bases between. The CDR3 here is CASSFIRDPTYEQYF. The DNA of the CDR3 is TGTGCCAGCAGTTTTATAAGGGACCCTACCTACGAGCAGTACTTC.

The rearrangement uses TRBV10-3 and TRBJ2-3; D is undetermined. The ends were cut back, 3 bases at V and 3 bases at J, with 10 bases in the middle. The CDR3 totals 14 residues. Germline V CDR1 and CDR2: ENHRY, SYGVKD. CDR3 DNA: TGTGCCATCAGTGAAACAAGGTTGACAGATACGCAGTATTTT. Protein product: CAISETRLTDTQYF.

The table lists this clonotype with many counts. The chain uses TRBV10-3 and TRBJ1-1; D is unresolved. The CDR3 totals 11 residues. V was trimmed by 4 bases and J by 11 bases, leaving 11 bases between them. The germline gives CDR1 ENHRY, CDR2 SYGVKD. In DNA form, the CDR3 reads TGTGCCATCAGTGGCCTGACGCAGGCTTTCTTT. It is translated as CAISGLTQAFF.

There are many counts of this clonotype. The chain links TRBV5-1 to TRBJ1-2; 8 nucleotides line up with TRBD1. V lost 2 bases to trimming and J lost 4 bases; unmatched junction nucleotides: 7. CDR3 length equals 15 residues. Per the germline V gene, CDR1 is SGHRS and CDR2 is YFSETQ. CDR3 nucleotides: TGCGCCAGCAGCTTAGCAGGGGGCGCTTCCTATGGCTACACCTTC. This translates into CASSLAGGASYGYTF.

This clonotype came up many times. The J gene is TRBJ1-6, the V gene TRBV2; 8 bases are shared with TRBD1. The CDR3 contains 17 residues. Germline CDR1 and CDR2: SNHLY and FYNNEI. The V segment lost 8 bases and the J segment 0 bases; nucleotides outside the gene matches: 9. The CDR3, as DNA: TGTGCCAGCGGACAGGGACCCCATGGCTCCTATAATTCACCCCTCCACTTT. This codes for CASGQGPHGSYNSPLHF.

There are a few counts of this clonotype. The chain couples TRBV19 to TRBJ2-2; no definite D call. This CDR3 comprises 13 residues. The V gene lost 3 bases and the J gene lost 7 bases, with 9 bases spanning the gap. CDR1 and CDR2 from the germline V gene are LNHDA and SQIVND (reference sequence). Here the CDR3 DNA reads TGTGCCAGTAGTATCCTGAGTTGCGGGGAGCTGTTTTTT. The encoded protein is CASSILSCGELFF.

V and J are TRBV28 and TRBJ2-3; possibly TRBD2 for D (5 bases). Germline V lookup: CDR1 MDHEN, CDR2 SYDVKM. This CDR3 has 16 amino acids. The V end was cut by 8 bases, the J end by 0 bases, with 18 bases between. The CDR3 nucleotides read TGTGCCAGCTTGATTGGCGGGTCTTCTAGCACAGATACGCAGTATTTT. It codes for CASLIGGSSSTDTQYF.

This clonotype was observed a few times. CDR3 protein: CAWSVLGQKLNTQYF. The CDR3 coding sequence is TGTGCCTGGAGTGTTTTAGGACAGAAATTGAATACGCAGTATTTT. This sequence joins TRBV30 and TRBJ2-3, with D maybe TRBD1 (6 bases). This CDR3 has 15 residues. Germline CDR1 and CDR2: GTSNPN and SVGIG (reference sequence). V dropped 0 bases and J dropped 7 bases, with 17 bases sitting between them.

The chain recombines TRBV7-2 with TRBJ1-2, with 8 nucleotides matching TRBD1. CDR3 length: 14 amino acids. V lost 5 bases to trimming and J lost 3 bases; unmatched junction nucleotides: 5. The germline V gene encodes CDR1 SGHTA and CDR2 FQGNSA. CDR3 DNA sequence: TGTGCCAGCAGCCCGTCGACAGGGGACTATGGCTACACCTTC. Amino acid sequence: CASSPSTGDYGYTF. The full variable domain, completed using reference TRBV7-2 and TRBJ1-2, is GAGVSQSPSNKVTEKGKDVELRCDPISGHTALYWYRQSLGQGLEFLIYFQGNSAPDKSGLPSDRFSAERTGGSVSTLTIQRTQQEDSAVYLCASSPSTGDYGYTFGSGTRLTVV.

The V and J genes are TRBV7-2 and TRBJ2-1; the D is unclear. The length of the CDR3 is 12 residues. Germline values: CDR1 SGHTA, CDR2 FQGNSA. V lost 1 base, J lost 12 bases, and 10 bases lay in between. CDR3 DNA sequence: TGTGCCAGCAGCTTAGAATCTGTACTGCAGTTCTTC. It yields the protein CASSLESVLQFF.

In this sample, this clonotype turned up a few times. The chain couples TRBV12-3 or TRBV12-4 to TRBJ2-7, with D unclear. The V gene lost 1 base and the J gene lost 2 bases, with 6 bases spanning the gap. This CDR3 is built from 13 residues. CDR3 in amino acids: CASSLVVTYEQYF. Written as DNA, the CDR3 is TGTGCCAGCAGTTTAGTGGTGACCTACGAGCAGTACTTC.

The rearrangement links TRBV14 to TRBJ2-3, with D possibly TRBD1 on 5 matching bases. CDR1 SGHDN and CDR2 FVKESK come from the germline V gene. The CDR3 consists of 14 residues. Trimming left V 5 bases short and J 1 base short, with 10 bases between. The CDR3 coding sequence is TGTGCCAGCAGCGTACAAGGGGGCACAGATACGCAGTATTTT. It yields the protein CASSVQGGTDTQYF.

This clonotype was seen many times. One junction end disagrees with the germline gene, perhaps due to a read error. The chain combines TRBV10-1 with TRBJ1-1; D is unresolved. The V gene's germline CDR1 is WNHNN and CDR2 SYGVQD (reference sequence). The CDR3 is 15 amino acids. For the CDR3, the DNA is TGTGCCAGCAGTGGTCGGGAAGGGAAGGACACTGAAGCTTTCTTT. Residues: CASSGREGKDTEAFF.

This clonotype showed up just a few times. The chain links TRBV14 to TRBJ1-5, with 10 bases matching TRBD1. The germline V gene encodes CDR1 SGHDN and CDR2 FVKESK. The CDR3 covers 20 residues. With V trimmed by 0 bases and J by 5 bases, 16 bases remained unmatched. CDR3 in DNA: TGTGCCAGCAGCCAAGAGGTGTTGGACAGGGGGATGTCGGGGGATCAGCCCCAGCATTTT. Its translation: CASSQEVLDRGMSGDQPQHF.

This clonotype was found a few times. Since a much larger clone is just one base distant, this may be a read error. The CDR3 bases are TGTGCCAGCTCATCAGCGAGCCAAGAGACCCAGTACTTC. Translation: CASSSASQETQYF. This chain links TRBV18 with TRBJ2-5, with no clear D. The V gene's germline CDR1 is KGHSH and CDR2 LQKENI. The CDR3 runs 13 residues. Trimming pared 5 bases from V and 1 base from J, leaving 8 bases between.

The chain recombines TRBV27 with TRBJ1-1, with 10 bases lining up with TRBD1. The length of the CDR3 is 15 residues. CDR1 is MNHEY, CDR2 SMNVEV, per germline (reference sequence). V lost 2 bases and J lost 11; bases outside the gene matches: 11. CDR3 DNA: TGTGCCAGCAGTTTAGGATCGACAGGGGGCGTAGGGGCTTTCTTT. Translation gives CASSLGSTGGVGAFF.

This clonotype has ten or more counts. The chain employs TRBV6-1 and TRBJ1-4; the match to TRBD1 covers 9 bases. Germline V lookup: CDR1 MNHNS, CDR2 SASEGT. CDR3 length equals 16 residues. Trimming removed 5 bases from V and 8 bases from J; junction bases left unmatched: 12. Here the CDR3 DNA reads TGTGCCAGCAGTAAAAACAGGGGGCGCGGAGCCGAAAAACTGTTTTTT. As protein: CASSKNRGRGAEKLFF.